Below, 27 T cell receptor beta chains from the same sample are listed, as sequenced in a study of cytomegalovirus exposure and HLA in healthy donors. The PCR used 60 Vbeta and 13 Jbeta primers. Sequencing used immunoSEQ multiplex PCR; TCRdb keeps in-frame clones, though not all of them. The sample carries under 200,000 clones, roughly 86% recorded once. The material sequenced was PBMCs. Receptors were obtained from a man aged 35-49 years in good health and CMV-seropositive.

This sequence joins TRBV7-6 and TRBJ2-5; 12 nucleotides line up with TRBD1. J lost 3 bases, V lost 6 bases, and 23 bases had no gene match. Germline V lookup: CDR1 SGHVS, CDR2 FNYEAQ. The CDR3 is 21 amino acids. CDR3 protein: CASRLRISGQGAYSPKETQYF. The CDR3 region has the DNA TGTGCCAGCAGGTTGAGAATCTCGGGACAGGGGGCCTACTCACCTAAAGAGACCCAGTACTTC.

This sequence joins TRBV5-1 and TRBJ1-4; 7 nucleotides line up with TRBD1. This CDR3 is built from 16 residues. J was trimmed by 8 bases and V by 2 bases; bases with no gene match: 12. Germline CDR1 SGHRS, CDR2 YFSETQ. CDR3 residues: CASSFFPSGTAEKLFF. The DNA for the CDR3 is TGCGCCAGCAGCTTCTTCCCTTCCGGGACAGCCGAAAAACTGTTTTTT.

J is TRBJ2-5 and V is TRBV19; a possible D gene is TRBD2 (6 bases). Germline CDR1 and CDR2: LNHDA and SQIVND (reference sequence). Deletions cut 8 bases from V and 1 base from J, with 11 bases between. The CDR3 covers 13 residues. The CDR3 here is CASSREIQETQYF. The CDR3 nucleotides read TGTGCCAGTTCCCGGGAGATCCAAGAGACCCAGTACTTC.

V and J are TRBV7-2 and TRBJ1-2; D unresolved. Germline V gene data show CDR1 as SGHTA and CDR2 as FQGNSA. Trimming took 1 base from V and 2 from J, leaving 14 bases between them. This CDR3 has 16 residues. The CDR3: CASSLVGLSNNYGYTF. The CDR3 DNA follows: TGTGCCAGCAGCTTAGTTGGGCTTTCAAACAACTATGGCTACACCTTC.

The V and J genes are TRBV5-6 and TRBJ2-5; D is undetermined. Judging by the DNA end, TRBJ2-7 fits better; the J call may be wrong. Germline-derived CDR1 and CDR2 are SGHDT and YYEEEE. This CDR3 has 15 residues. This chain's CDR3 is CASSFPGLSPYEQYF. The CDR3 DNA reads TGTGCCAGCAGCTTTCCTGGTTTGAGTCCCTACGAGCAGTACTTC.

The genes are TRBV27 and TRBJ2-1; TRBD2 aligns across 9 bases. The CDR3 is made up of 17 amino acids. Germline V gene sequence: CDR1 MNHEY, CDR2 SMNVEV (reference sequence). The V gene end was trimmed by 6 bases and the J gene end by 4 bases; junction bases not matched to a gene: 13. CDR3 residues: CASRRGGRLAEYNEQFF. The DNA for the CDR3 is TGTGCCAGCAGACGAGGGGGAAGACTAGCGGAGTACAATGAGCAGTTCTTC.

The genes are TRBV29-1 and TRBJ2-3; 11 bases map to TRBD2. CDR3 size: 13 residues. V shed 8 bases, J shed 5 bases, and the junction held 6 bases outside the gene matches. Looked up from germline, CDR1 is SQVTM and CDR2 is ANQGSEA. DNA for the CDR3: TGCAGCTGTACTAGCGGGAGTGTAGATACGCAGTATTTT. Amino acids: CSCTSGSVDTQYF.

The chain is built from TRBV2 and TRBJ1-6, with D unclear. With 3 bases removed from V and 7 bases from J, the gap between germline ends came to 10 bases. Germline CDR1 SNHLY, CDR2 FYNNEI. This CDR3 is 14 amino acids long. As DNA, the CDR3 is TGTGCCAGCAGTGAGCAGATGCCAAATTCACCCCTCCACTTT. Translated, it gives CASSEQMPNSPLHF.

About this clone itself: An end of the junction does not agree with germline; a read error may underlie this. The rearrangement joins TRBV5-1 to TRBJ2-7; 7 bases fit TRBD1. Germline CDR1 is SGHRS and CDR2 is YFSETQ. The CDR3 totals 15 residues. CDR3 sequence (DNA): TGCGCCAGCAGCCCTACAGGGGCTTCCTCCTACGGGCAGTACTTC. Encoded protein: CASSPTGASSYGQYF.

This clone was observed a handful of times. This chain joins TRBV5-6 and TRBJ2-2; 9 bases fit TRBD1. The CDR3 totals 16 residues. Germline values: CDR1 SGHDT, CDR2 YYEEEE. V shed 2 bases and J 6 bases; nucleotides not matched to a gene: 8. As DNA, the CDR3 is TGTGCCAGCAGCTTTCCCGGGACAGGGTTCTCCGGGGAGCTGTTTTTT. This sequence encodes CASSFPGTGFSGELFF.

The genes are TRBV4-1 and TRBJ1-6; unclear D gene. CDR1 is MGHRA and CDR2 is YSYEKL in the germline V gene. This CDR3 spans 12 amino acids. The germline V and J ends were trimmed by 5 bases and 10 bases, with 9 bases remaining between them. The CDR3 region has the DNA TGCGCCAGCAGCTCATTAGAATCACCCCTCCACTTT. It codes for CASSSLESPLHF.

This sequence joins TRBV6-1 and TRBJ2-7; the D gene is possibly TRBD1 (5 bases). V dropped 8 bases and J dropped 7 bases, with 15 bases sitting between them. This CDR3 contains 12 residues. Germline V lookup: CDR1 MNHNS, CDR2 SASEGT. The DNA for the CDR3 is TGTGCCAGCGCCTTCTGGGGCGCGGAGCAGTACTTC. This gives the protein CASAFWGAEQYF.

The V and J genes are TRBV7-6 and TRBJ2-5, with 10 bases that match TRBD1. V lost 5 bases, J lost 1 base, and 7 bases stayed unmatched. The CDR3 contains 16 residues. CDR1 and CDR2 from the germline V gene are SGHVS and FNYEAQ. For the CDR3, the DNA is TGTGCCAGCAGCGCGGGACAGGGGTTTACCCAAGAGACCCAGTACTTC. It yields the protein CASSAGQGFTQETQYF.

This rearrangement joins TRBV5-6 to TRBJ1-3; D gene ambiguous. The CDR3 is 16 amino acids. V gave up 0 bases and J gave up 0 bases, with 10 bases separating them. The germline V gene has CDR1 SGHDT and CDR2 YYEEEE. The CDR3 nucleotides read TGTGCCAGCAGCTTGGTACAGACCCACTCTGGAAACACCATATATTTT. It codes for CASSLVQTHSGNTIYF.

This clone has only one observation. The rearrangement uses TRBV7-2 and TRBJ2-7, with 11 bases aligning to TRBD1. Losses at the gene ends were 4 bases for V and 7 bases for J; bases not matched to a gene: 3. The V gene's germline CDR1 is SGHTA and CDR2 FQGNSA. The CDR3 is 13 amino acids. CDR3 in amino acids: CASSSGQGGEQYF. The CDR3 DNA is TGTGCCAGCAGCTCGGGACAGGGGGGGGAGCAGTACTTC. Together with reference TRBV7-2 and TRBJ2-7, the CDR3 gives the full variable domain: GAGVSQSPSNKVTEKGKDVELRCDPISGHTALYWYRQSLGQGLEFLIYFQGNSAPDKSGLPSDRFSAERTGGSVSTLTIQRTQQEDSAVYLCASSSGQGGEQYFGPGTRLTVT.

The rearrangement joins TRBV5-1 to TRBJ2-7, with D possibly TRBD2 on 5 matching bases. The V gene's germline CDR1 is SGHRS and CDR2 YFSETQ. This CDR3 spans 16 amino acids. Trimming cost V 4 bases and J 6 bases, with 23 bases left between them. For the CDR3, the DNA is TGCGCCAGCAGCAAAACGTACCCGACCGCGGGCATCGAGCAGTACTTC. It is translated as CASSKTYPTAGIEQYF.

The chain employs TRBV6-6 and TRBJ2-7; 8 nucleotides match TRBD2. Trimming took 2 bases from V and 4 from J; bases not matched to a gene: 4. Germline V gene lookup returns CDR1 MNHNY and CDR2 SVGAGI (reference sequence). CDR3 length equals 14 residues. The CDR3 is CASSYLTGGYEQYF. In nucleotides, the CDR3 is TGTGCCAGCAGTTACCTAACGGGGGGGTACGAGCAGTACTTC.

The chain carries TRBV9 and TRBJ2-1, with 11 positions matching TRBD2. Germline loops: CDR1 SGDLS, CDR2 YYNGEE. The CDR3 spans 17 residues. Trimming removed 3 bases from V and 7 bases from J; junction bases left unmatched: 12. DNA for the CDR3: TGTGCCAGCAGCGCTATAGCGGGAGGGCCGGGCAAAAATGAGCAGTTCTTC. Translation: CASSAIAGGPGKNEQFF.

CDR3 DNA: TGCGCCAGCAGCCCGGGGTCAGGGGGAATGGTTGGCGGGGAGACCCAGTACTTC. Encoded protein: CASSPGSGGMVGGETQYF. The chain couples TRBV5-1 to TRBJ2-5, with 7 positions matching TRBD1. There are 18 residues in the CDR3. J lost 5 bases, V lost 4 bases, and 20 bases had no gene match. Germline lookup yields CDR1 SGHRS and CDR2 YFSETQ.

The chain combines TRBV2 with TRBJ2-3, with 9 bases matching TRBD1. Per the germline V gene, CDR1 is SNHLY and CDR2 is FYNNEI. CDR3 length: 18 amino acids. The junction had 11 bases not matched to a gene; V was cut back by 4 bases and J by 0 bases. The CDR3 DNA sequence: TGTGCCAGCAGTGCTAGATCGACAGGGGGTTCTAGCACAGATACGCAGTATTTT. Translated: CASSARSTGGSSTDTQYF.

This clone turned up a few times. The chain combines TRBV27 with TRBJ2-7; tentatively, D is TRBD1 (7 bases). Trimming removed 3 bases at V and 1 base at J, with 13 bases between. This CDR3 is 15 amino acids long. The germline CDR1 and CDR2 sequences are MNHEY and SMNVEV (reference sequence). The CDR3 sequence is CASSLRPGGSYEQYF. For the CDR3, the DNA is TGTGCCAGCAGTTTGCGGCCAGGGGGGTCCTACGAGCAGTACTTC.

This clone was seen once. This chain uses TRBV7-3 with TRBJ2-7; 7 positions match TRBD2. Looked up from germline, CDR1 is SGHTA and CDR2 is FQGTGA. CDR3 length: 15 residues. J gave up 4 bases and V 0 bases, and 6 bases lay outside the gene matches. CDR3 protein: CASSLTRGREYEQYF. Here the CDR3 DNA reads TGTGCCAGCAGCTTAACTCGCGGGAGAGAGTACGAGCAGTACTTC.

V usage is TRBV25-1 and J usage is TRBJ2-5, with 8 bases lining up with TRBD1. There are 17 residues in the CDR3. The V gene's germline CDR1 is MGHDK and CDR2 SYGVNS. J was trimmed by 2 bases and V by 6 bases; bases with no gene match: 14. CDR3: CASRAQGASSLQETQYF. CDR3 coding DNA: TGTGCCAGCAGGGCCCAGGGGGCGTCCTCCCTACAAGAGACCCAGTACTTC.

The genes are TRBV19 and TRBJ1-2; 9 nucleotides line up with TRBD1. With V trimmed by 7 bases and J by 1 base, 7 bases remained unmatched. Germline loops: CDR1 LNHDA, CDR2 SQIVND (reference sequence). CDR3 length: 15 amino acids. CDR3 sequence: CASMGDRVGNYGYTF. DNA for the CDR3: TGTGCCAGTATGGGGGACAGGGTCGGTAACTATGGCTACACCTTC.

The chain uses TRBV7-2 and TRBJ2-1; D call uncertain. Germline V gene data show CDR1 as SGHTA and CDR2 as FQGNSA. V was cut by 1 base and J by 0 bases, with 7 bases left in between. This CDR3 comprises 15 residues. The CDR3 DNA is TGTGCCAGCAGCTTAGACTTGAGCTCCTACAATGAGCAGTTCTTC. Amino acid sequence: CASSLDLSSYNEQFF.

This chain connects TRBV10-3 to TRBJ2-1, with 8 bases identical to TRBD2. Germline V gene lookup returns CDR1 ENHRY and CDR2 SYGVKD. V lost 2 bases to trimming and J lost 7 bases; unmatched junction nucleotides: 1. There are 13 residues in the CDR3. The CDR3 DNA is TGTGCCATCAGTGAGGGGACTAGTAATGAGCAGTTCTTC. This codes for CAISEGTSNEQFF.

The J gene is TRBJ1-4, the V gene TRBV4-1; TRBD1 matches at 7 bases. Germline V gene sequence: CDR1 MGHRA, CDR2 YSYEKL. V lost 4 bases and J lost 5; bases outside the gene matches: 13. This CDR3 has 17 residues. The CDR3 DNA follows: TGCGCCAGCAGCCCTTTTACCAGGGCAGGGGGAAATGAAAAACTGTTTTTT. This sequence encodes CASSPFTRAGGNEKLFF.